The rows below give T cell receptor beta chains drawn from one sample of a study of T-cell memory formation after mild COVID-19. Using its own MiXCR run on the 5' RACE reads, TCRdb lists one record per CDR3 protein. The data hold hundreds of thousands of distinct CDR3 sequences, with about a sixth observed a single time. Material for sequencing was PBMCs or a T cell subset sorted from them (not recorded which). Source of these receptors: a man younger than 35 who had mild COVID-19 (a few samples of this study predate the infection). Cell type and time point are not known. The CDR3 runs from the conserved cysteine through the conserved F or W. Fields, in order: V gene, J gene, CDR3 length, D gene, clone size, CDR3 protein, CDR3 DNA. A D gene is named only where the DNA matches it firmly. Size is stated for part of the rows, as once, few or many counts, or as a class when the clone is expanded.

>TRBV7-9|TRBJ2-3|16|TRBD2|few
CASSFGLAGGQDTQYF
TGTGCCAGCAGCTTCGGACTAGCGGGGGGGCAAGATACGCAGTATTTT
>TRBV7-2|TRBJ2-3|13|-|-
CASSSSHTDTQYF
TGTGCCAGCAGCTCCTCCCACACAGATACGCAGTATTTT
>TRBV11-3|TRBJ2-4|13|-|few
CASSLGAGNIQYF
TGTGCCAGCAGCTTAGGGGCAGGAAACATTCAGTACTTC
>TRBV4-2|TRBJ2-7|15|TRBD1|many
CASSQDRRGPYEQYF
TGTGCCAGCAGCCAAGATAGAAGGGGGCCCTACGAGCAGTACTTC
>TRBV9|TRBJ2-3|16|-|few
CASSVGGVPSTDTQYF
TGTGCCAGCAGCGTAGGAGGTGTCCCGAGCACAGATACGCAGTATTTT
>TRBV7-2|TRBJ1-2|15|TRBD1|-
CASSMGQGAPHGYTF
TGTGCCAGCAGCATGGGACAGGGGGCGCCTCATGGCTACACCTTC
>TRBV29-1|TRBJ1-1|11|-|many
CSVRINTEAFF
TGCAGCGTTCGGATTAACACTGAAGCTTTCTTT
>TRBV6-5|TRBJ2-3|16|TRBD2|few
CASSPGGFRGTDTQYF
TGTGCCAGCAGTCCCGGGGGGTTTAGGGGCACAGATACGCAGTATTTT
>TRBV20-1|TRBJ1-6|13|-|-
CSAVRDINSPLHF
TGCAGCGCCGTCCGGGACATAAATTCACCCCTCCACTTT
>TRBV5-1|TRBJ2-6|19|TRBD1|few
CASSLALPGQGMGANVLTF
TGCGCCAGCAGCTTGGCCTTACCGGGACAGGGAATGGGGGCCAACGTCCTGACTTTC
>TRBV4-2|TRBJ1-1|17|-|-
CASSQDGDVGVGTEAFF
TGTGCCAGCAGCCAAGATGGGGACGTGGGTGTGGGAACTGAAGCTTTCTTT
>TRBV7-2|TRBJ1-5|14|-|-
CASSPPVWNQPQHF
TGTGCCAGCAGCCCCCCGGTTTGGAATCAGCCCCAGCATTTT
>TRBV12-3/TRBV12-4|TRBJ1-5|15|-|few
CASSFSSPSNQPQHF
TGTGCCAGCAGTTTCTCCTCACCTAGCAATCAGCCCCAGCATTTT
>TRBV7-3|TRBJ1-5|14|-|-
CASSSGRDNQPQHF
TGTGCCAGCAGCTCAGGACGGGACAATCAGCCCCAGCATTTT
>TRBV7-2|TRBJ2-5|13|TRBD1|many
CASSSDRGETQYF
TGTGCCAGCAGCTCGGACAGGGGGGAGACCCAGTACTTC
>TRBV7-2|TRBJ2-5|13|-|few
CASIKGLGETQYF
TGTGCCAGCATTAAGGGGTTGGGAGAGACCCAGTACTTC
>TRBV9|TRBJ1-6|14|-|few
CASNHGQFKSPLHF
TGTGCCAGCAACCATGGACAGTTTAAGTCACCCCTCCACTTT
>TRBV20-1|TRBJ1-2|14|TRBD1|few
CSANRNGQGGVLTF
TGCAGTGCCAACCGAAACGGACAGGGAGGAGTTCTCACCTTC
>TRBV12-3/TRBV12-4|TRBJ1-1|14|-|few
CASSRDILNTEAFF
TGTGCCAGCAGTCGGGACATCCTGAACACTGAAGCTTTCTTT
>TRBV7-9|TRBJ1-1|14|-|-
CASNPRGINTEAFF
TGTGCCAGCAACCCGAGGGGGATAAACACTGAAGCTTTCTTT
>TRBV11-3|TRBJ2-1|15|TRBD1|-
CASSQEQGALNEQFF
TGTGCCAGCAGCCAGGAGCAGGGGGCGCTGAATGAGCAGTTCTTC
>TRBV7-3|TRBJ2-1|18|-|many
CASSLTRGGPSSYNEQFF
TGTGCCAGCAGCTTAACCAGGGGGGGCCCGAGCTCCTACAATGAGCAGTTCTTC
>TRBV30|TRBJ1-1|14|-|-
CAWSRFGGNTEAFF
TGTGCCTGGAGTAGGTTTGGGGGAAACACTGAAGCTTTCTTT
>TRBV9|TRBJ2-3|16|-|-
CASSLTGGRSTDTQYF
TGTGCCAGCAGCCTCACGGGCGGGCGAAGCACAGATACGCAGTATTTT
>TRBV10-3|TRBJ2-1|12|-|-
CAISGDHNEQFF
TGTGCCATCTCAGGGGACCACAATGAGCAGTTCTTC
>TRBV4-1|TRBJ1-4|16|TRBD1|few
CASSQEGQGLNEKLFF
TGCGCCAGCAGCCAAGAGGGACAGGGCCTTAATGAAAAACTGTTTTTT
>TRBV6-2/TRBV6-3|TRBJ2-3|12|-|few
CASSYHTDTQYF
TGTGCCAGCAGTTATCACACAGATACGCAGTATTTT
>TRBV10-3|TRBJ1-2|14|TRBD1|-
CATKDQGAFYGYTF
TGTGCCACCAAGGACCAGGGGGCCTTCTATGGCTACACCTTC
>TRBV5-1|TRBJ1-6|14|-|-
CASSLKAPNSPLHF
TGCGCCAGCAGCTTAAAGGCCCCGAATTCACCCCTCCACTTT
>TRBV7-2|TRBJ2-1|15|TRBD2|few
CASRPSGISYNEQFF
TGTGCCAGCAGGCCTAGCGGAATCTCCTACAATGAGCAGTTCTTC
>TRBV3-1|TRBJ2-4|17|TRBD2|-
CASSSGGLNEAKNIQYF
TGTGCCAGCAGTTCGGGGGGGCTCAATGAGGCCAAAAACATTCAGTACTTC
>TRBV6-2/TRBV6-3|TRBJ2-2|15|-|-
CASGPRLSNTGELFF
TGTGCCAGCGGTCCCAGGCTCAGTAACACCGGGGAGCTGTTTTTT
>TRBV5-1|TRBJ1-1|13|TRBD1|-
CASSSPETGKAFF
TGCGCCAGCAGCTCCCCCGAGACAGGGAAAGCTTTCTTT
>TRBV12-3/TRBV12-4|TRBJ1-2|11|-|many
CASSLTGSYTF
TGTGCCAGCAGTTTAACAGGAAGCTACACCTTC
>TRBV4-3|TRBJ2-3|18|-|few
CASSQEGLSIKSTDTQYF
TGCGCCAGCAGCCAAGAGGGGCTTTCTATTAAAAGCACAGATACGCAGTATTTT
>TRBV5-1|TRBJ2-3|14|-|many
CASSAISTPDTQYF
TGCGCCAGCAGCGCTATATCCACACCAGATACGCAGTATTTT
>TRBV18|TRBJ1-1|14|-|few
CASSVVGGVTEAFF
TGTGCCAGCTCCGTGGTCGGGGGCGTCACTGAAGCTTTCTTT